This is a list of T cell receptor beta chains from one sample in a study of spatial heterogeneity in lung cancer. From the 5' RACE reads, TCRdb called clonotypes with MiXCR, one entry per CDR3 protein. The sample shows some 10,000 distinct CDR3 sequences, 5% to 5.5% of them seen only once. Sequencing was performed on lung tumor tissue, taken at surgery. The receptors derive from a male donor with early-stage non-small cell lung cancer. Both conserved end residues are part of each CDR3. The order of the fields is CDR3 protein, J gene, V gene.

CASSLGGATGELFF TRBJ2-2 TRBV12-3/TRBV12-4
CASSLWGREDTQYF TRBJ2-3 TRBV7-3
CSVAGRSNTEAFF TRBJ1-1 TRBV29-1
CASSQGLPSYNEQFF TRBJ2-1 TRBV3-1
CASSPEEVNIQYF TRBJ2-4 TRBV19
CSVGTEARYEQYF TRBJ2-7 TRBV29-1
CASSENWGTEAFF TRBJ1-1 TRBV2
CASSLATIGIQEQYF TRBJ2-7 TRBV5-1
CASSFYGEAKNIQYF TRBJ2-4 TRBV5-1
CASSSRAARAAGNTIYF TRBJ1-3 TRBV28
CASKETSGRYEQFF TRBJ2-1 TRBV19
CASSLSGTYEQYF TRBJ2-7 TRBV18
CASSPASGGLETQYF TRBJ2-5 TRBV18
CATSDVGGTDTQYF TRBJ2-3 TRBV24-1
CASSGTGRATQYF TRBJ2-3 TRBV25-1
CASSARTGKETQYF TRBJ2-5 TRBV2